The rows below give T cell receptor beta chains drawn from one sample of a study of T cell repertoires in cytomegalovirus infection. From the reads, TCRdb called clonotypes with MiXCR, one entry per CDR3 protein. The sample has roughly 190,000 distinct CDR3 sequences, 8% to 10% seen once. The sample consisted of PBMCs. These receptor sequences come from a human donor in good health (CMV status not recorded). Some clones in this sample may be carry-over from other donors' samples. Each CDR3 is given with its conserved first and last residue.

J gene: TRBJ2-7; V gene: TRBV7-2; CDR3 protein: CASSLANGYEQYF
J gene: TRBJ1-2; V gene: TRBV20-1; CDR3 protein: CSAPSRGRSYGYTF
J gene: TRBJ1-5; V gene: TRBV20-1; CDR3 protein: CSARPRDRGFQPQHF
J gene: TRBJ2-7; V gene: TRBV5-1; CDR3 protein: CASSPGTLYEQYF
J gene: TRBJ2-7; V gene: TRBV14; CDR3 protein: CASSQDLTSVPSYEQYF
J gene: TRBJ2-7; V gene: TRBV25-1; CDR3 protein: CASSGVGRGLYEQYF
J gene: TRBJ1-1; V gene: TRBV6-2/TRBV6-3; CDR3 protein: CASSYEMGGTDTEAFF
J gene: TRBJ2-3; V gene: TRBV7-2; CDR3 protein: CASSSGADTQYF
J gene: TRBJ1-1; V gene: TRBV7-2; CDR3 protein: CASSRTGQAFF
J gene: TRBJ2-3; V gene: TRBV7-2; CDR3 protein: CATRDRSDTQYF
J gene: TRBJ1-5; V gene: TRBV12-3/TRBV12-4; CDR3 protein: CASSLEGWSNQPQHF
J gene: TRBJ2-7; V gene: TRBV7-8; CDR3 protein: CASSLALAGVDEQYF
J gene: TRBJ2-5; V gene: TRBV7-2; CDR3 protein: CASSLVGGQETQYF
J gene: TRBJ2-7; V gene: TRBV7-9; CDR3 protein: CASNLDHYEQYF
J gene: TRBJ1-2; V gene: TRBV10-3; CDR3 protein: CAINGVNYGYTF
J gene: TRBJ1-1; V gene: TRBV12-5; CDR3 protein: CASGSTMNTEAFF
J gene: TRBJ2-1; V gene: TRBV11-3; CDR3 protein: CASSPQGASRNEQFF
J gene: TRBJ1-1; V gene: TRBV7-8; CDR3 protein: CASSLAPTNTEAFF
J gene: TRBJ2-7; V gene: TRBV23-1; CDR3 protein: CANQDGYYEQYF
J gene: TRBJ2-7; V gene: TRBV19; CDR3 protein: CASSEFRGTYEQYF
J gene: TRBJ2-1; V gene: TRBV7-3; CDR3 protein: CASSFGGTSDEQFF
J gene: TRBJ2-7; V gene: TRBV18; CDR3 protein: CASLTGTAEQYF